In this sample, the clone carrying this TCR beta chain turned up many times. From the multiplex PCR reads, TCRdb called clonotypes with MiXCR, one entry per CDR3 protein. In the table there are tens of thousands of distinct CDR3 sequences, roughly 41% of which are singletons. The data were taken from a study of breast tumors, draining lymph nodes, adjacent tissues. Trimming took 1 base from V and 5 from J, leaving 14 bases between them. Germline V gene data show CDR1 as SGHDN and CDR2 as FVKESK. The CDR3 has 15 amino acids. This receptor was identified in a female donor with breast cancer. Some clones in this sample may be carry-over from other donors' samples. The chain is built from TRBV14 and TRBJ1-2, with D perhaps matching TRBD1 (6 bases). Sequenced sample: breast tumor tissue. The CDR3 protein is CASSQGSGGAYGYTF. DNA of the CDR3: TGTGCCAGCAGCCAAGGGAGCGGGGGCGCTTATGGCTACACCTTC.